The sequence of this TCR beta chain was determined in a study of blood T cell repertoires in COVID-19. The overall study: The origin of the acute and convalescent COVID-19 samples was the United States, Italy and Spain. Sources were T cells, B-cell-depleted T cells, or PBMCs; the material itself was cDNA or gDNA.

With V trimmed by 3 bases and J by 1 base, 9 bases remained unmatched. CDR3 length equals 16 residues. The germline CDR1 and CDR2 sequences are MNHEY and SMNVEV (reference sequence). The table came from immunoSEQ multiplex PCR; TCRdb's copy has only in-frame clones and leaves some out. Here the sample spans some 400,000 clones, more than 65% being singletons. The chain joins TRBV27 to TRBJ2-7; TRBD1 aligns across 7 bases. The sequenced sample consisted of peripheral blood. This receptor was obtained from a human donor with acute or convalescent COVID-19. The donor label of this sample is uncertain. The CDR3 DNA reads TGTGCCAGCAGTTTGGCAGGGACAGTGCCTTCCTACGAGCAGTACTTC. Amino acids: CASSLAGTVPSYEQYF.